The rows below give T cell receptor beta chains drawn from one sample of a study of vaccination effects on CD4 cells after COVID-19. Sequenced by immunoSEQ multiplex PCR; TCRdb stores in-frame clones only, minus some. The sample gives around 14,000 clones, around 72% of which show up once; nearly 10% is in the top ten. No antigens are known for them. The source was CD4+ T cells from PBMCs cultured with SARS-CoV-2 spike peptides, collected after COVID-19 vaccination. These receptors were taken from a human donor who received a COVID-19 vaccine. The CDR3 runs from the conserved cysteine through the conserved F or W. The D gene is left open where the match is weak. Size values are once, few and many counts, or a class for expanded clones, and some rows have none.

TRBJ1-1 13 - - TRBV7-6 CASSLEVYTEAFF TGTGCCAGCAGCTTAGAAGTTTACACTGAAGCTTTCTTT
TRBJ1-5 13 - - TRBV7-8 CASSLAGGQPQHF TGTGCCAGCAGCTTAGCGGGGGGTCAGCCCCAGCATTTT
TRBJ2-2 16 TRBD1 - TRBV5-1 CASSGTGPGGTGELFF TGCGCCAGCAGCGGGACAGGGCCCGGGGGCACCGGGGAGCTGTTTTTT
TRBJ1-2 14 TRBD1 - TRBV29-1 CSVGRGTGDHGYTF TGCAGCGTAGGGCGGGGGACAGGGGACCATGGCTACACCTTC
TRBJ2-2 15 TRBD1 - TRBV5-1 CASSYGQVYTGELFF TGCGCCAGCAGCTACGGACAGGTCTACACCGGGGAGCTGTTTTTT
TRBJ1-5 14 TRBD1 - TRBV2 CASNQGVSNQPQHF TGTGCCAGCAACCAGGGGGTCAGCAATCAGCCCCAGCATTTT
TRBJ1-1 15 - - TRBV5-1 CASSFLSPQGPEAFF TGCGCCAGCAGCTTTCTGAGTCCGCAGGGACCTGAAGCTTTCTTT
TRBJ1-2 15 - - TRBV30 CAWTHRSGARGAITF TGTGCCTGGACCCATCGGTCAGGGGCGCGGGGGGCTATCACCTTC
TRBJ1-5 16 TRBD1 once TRBV5-8 CASSEVGIRGHQPQHF TGTGCCAGCAGCGAGGTTGGGATCAGGGGGCATCAGCCCCAGCATTTT
TRBJ1-1 19 - - TRBV14 CASSQTFRETKRQNTEAFF TGTGCCAGCAGCCAGACTTTCCGGGAGACCAAAAGACAGAACACTGAAGCTTTCTTT
TRBJ1-1 14 TRBD1 - TRBV6-6 CASSSGTGGSEAFF TGTGCCAGCAGCTCGGGGACAGGGGGGTCTGAAGCTTTCTTT
TRBJ1-1 15 - - TRBV28 CASSANEGTNTEAFF TGTGCCAGCAGCGCAAATGAGGGGACTAACACTGAAGCTTTCTTT
TRBJ2-7 14 TRBD1 - TRBV5-1 CASRTGGAPHEQYF TGCGCCAGCAGGACAGGGGGCGCCCCCCACGAGCAGTACTTC
TRBJ2-1 13 - - TRBV2 CASSAFRDNEQFF TGTGCCAGCAGTGCTTTCCGGGACAATGAGCAGTTCTTC
TRBJ1-4 15 TRBD1 - TRBV7-2 CASSLAAGGEEKLFF TGTGCCAGCAGCTTAGCCGCAGGGGGAGAGGAAAAACTGTTTTTT
TRBJ1-6 16 - - TRBV27 CASSARQRGVRSPLHF TGTGCCAGCAGTGCCCGACAGCGGGGGGTTCGGTCACCCCTCCACTTT
TRBJ1-5 13 - - TRBV19 CASSSDGNQPQHF TGTGCCAGTAGTTCTGATGGCAATCAGCCCCAGCATTTT
TRBJ1-2 13 TRBD1 - TRBV6-5 CASSYRDRDGYTF TGTGCCAGCAGTTACCGGGACAGGGACGGCTACACCTTC
TRBJ1-5 15 - - TRBV19 CASSLTGFSNQPQHF TGTGCCAGTAGTCTGACAGGTTTTAGCAATCAGCCCCAGCATTTT
TRBJ2-5 17 TRBD1 - TRBV3-1/TRBV3-2 CASSQLLAGTGVKTQYF TGTGCCAGCAGCCAACTCCTCGCTGGGACAGGGGTAAAGACCCAGTACTTC
TRBJ2-3 15 - - TRBV6-5 CASSYRNRATDTQYF TGTGCCAGCAGTTATCGGAACAGGGCCACAGATACGCAGTATTTT
TRBJ1-1 14 - few TRBV19 CASSTRQTNTEAFF TGTGCCAGTAGTACGAGACAGACGAACACTGAAGCTTTCTTT
TRBJ2-3 17 - - TRBV14 CASSQEWGLGTPDTQYF TGTGCCAGCAGCCAAGAGTGGGGGCTGGGGACTCCGGATACGCAGTATTTT
TRBJ2-2 15 TRBD2 - TRBV11-3 CASSSSGGAIGELFF TGTGCCAGCAGCTCTAGCGGGGGGGCAATCGGGGAGCTGTTTTTT
TRBJ1-2 16 - few TRBV4-1 CASSPTRGRGIYGYTF TGCGCCAGCAGCCCTACCCGGGGCAGGGGAATCTATGGCTACACCTTC
TRBJ1-5 15 - few TRBV5-5 CASSFTVGGGQPQHF TGTGCCAGCAGCTTTACCGTCGGTGGAGGTCAGCCCCAGCATTTT
TRBJ1-3 15 - - TRBV4-3 CASSQVPGTGNTIYF TGCGCCAGCAGCCAAGTTCCTGGGACTGGAAACACCATATATTTT
TRBJ1-4 16 TRBD1 - TRBV7-9 CASSRADRGRDEKLFF TGTGCCAGCAGCCGAGCTGACAGGGGGAGGGATGAAAAACTGTTTTTT
TRBJ1-4 14 TRBD1 - TRBV7-9 CASSLRTGDEKLFF TGTGCCAGCAGCTTACGGACAGGGGATGAAAAACTGTTTTTT
TRBJ1-6 15 TRBD1 - TRBV5-6 CASSIFRDRASPLHF TGTGCCAGCAGCATATTCCGGGACAGGGCTTCACCCCTCCACTTT
TRBJ1-5 13 - - TRBV29-1 CSAGEGSNQPQHF TGCAGCGCTGGGGAGGGGAGCAATCAGCCCCAGCATTTT
TRBJ2-7 15 TRBD1 - TRBV10-3 CAISESRQGAGEQYF TGTGCCATCAGTGAGTCACGGCAGGGGGCGGGCGAGCAGTACTTC
TRBJ1-2 15 TRBD1 few TRBV28 CASSPIDRVTGGYTF TGTGCCAGCAGTCCCATCGACAGGGTGACGGGTGGCTACACCTTC
TRBJ2-7 13 - - TRBV5-3 CARSLSGSYEQYF TGTGCCAGAAGCTTGTCGGGATCCTACGAGCAGTACTTC
TRBJ2-1 16 TRBD2 - TRBV7-3 CASSSGTSGSYNEQFF TGTGCCAGCAGCTCCGGGACTAGCGGCTCCTACAATGAGCAGTTCTTC
TRBJ1-5 14 - - TRBV5-5 CASSLEQENQPQHF TGTGCCAGCAGCTTGGAACAGGAAAATCAGCCCCAGCATTTT
TRBJ1-1 14 - - TRBV6-1 CASSDRDPRTEAFF TGTGCCAGCAGTGATCGAGACCCGAGAACTGAAGCTTTCTTT
TRBJ2-7 15 TRBD2 medium-sized TRBV30 CAWSGLAGGGYEQYF TGTGCCTGGAGTGGACTAGCGGGAGGAGGGTACGAGCAGTACTTC